Each of the 16 T cell receptor beta chains below was sequenced from the same sample in a study of blood T cell repertoires in COVID-19. TCRdb keeps only in-frame clones here, not all; method: immunoSEQ multiplex PCR. Of about 200,000 clones listed, 84% were seen once; the top ten hold over 6.5%. The sample consisted of PBMCs or T cells enriched from blood (not recorded which). These receptors were obtained from a man between 40 and 49 years old who had recovered from COVID-19.

This chain links TRBV15 with TRBJ2-5, with TRBD1 identical over 9 bases. CDR1 LNHNV and CDR2 YYDKDF come from the germline V gene (reference sequence). The J segment lost 4 bases and the V segment lost 0 bases, leaving 6 bases of the junction unmatched. This CDR3 has 16 residues. This CDR3 reads CATSRDSVDRGETQYF. In DNA form, the CDR3 reads TGTGCCACCAGCAGAGATTCCGTGGACAGGGGAGAGACCCAGTACTTC.

With respect to this clone: Other DNA sequences in the sample encode the same CDR3. The chain couples TRBV27 to TRBJ2-3; D perhaps matches TRBD2 (7 bases). Deletions cut 0 bases from V and 4 bases from J, with 11 bases between. The germline CDR1 and CDR2 sequences are MNHEY and SMNVEV (reference sequence). This CDR3 has 15 residues. Written as DNA, the CDR3 is TGTGCCAGCAGTTTATCGGGGGGGGGCGCAGATACGCAGTATTTT. Residues: CASSLSGGGADTQYF.

Points on this clone: Other nucleotide sequences from this sample produce the same CDR3. The gene calls are TRBV19 and TRBJ1-3, with a tentative D call TRBD1 (5 bases). The V and J ends lost 2 bases and 0 bases respectively, with 8 bases between them. The CDR3 length is 15 residues. Germline-derived CDR1 and CDR2 are LNHDA and SQIVND (reference sequence). The CDR3 sequence is CASSIRQFSGNTIYF. The CDR3 DNA follows: TGTGCCAGTAGTATAAGACAGTTCTCTGGAAACACCATATATTTT.

The chain couples TRBV25-1 to TRBJ1-1, with D possibly TRBD1 on 6 matching bases. CDR1 and CDR2 from the germline V gene are MGHDK and SYGVNS. V was trimmed by 8 bases and J by 4 bases, leaving 17 bases between them. This CDR3 has 14 amino acids. This CDR3 reads CASCGQGLGTEAFF. Here the CDR3 DNA reads TGTGCCAGCTGCGGGCAGGGGCTAGGCACTGAAGCTTTCTTT.

Only one count was recorded for this clone. CDR3 sequence reads: CASSETGYEKLFF. The CDR3 region has the DNA TGTGCCAGCAGCGAAACCGGGTACGAAAAACTGTTTTTT. The chain carries TRBV2 and TRBJ1-4, with unresolved D. V was clipped by 6 bases and J by 8 bases, with 13 bases between them. The CDR3 has 13 amino acids. CDR1 and CDR2 from the germline V gene are SNHLY and FYNNEI. Combining the CDR3 with reference TRBV2 and TRBJ1-4 gives the whole variable domain EPEVTQTPSHQVTQMGQEVILRCVPISNHLYFYWYRQILGQKVEFLVSFYNNEISEKSEIFDDQFSVERPDGSNFTLKIRSTKLEDSAMYFCASSETGYEKLFFGSGTQLSVL.

This chain connects TRBV7-9 to TRBJ2-1; no clear D. The V gene's germline CDR1 is SEHNR and CDR2 FQNEAQ (reference sequence). V was pared by 4 bases and J by 6 bases, with 10 bases between. The CDR3 length is 13 residues. CDR3 sequence reads: CASSSTSGNEQFF. The CDR3, as DNA: TGTGCCAGCAGCTCGACCTCGGGCAATGAGCAGTTCTTC.

The rearrangement joins TRBV7-8 to TRBJ1-2; tentative D call: TRBD1 (6 bases). V lost 5 bases, J lost 8 bases, and 12 bases lay in between. CDR1 and CDR2 (germline): SGHVS, FQNEAQ. This CDR3 is built from 12 residues. The DNA for the CDR3 is TGTGCCAGCAGCGCAGGGGAACGCGGCTACACCTTC. It codes for CASSAGERGYTF.

The J gene is TRBJ2-3, the V gene TRBV7-2; a weak D match, TRBD1 (6 bases). V was cut by 2 bases and J by 3 bases, with 12 bases left in between. This CDR3 region has 15 residues. Germline V lookup: CDR1 SGHTA, CDR2 FQGNSA. CDR3 protein: CASSLNRVGTDTQYF. CDR3 nucleotide sequence: TGTGCCAGCAGCTTAAACAGGGTCGGGACAGATACGCAGTATTTT.

This chain uses TRBV19 with TRBJ2-5; 8 nucleotides agree with TRBD2. This CDR3 comprises 15 residues. V lost 3 bases to trimming and J lost 0 bases; unmatched junction nucleotides: 3. CDR1 and CDR2 from the germline V gene are LNHDA and SQIVND (reference sequence). CDR3 nucleotide sequence: TGTGCCAGTAGTATCGGGCGGGGGGACCAAGAGACCCAGTACTTC. This translates into CASSIGRGDQETQYF.

V is TRBV12-3 or TRBV12-4 and J is TRBJ2-7; tentative D call: TRBD1 (6 bases). This CDR3 has 13 residues. V was cut by 6 bases and J by 6 bases, with 15 bases left in between. The CDR3 nucleotides are TGTGCCAGCAGCCCCAGGGACAAAGGCGAGCAGTACTTC. This encodes CASSPRDKGEQYF.

CDR3 loop: CASSALRREQYF. DNA of the CDR3: TGTGCCAGCAGCGCTTTGAGGCGAGAGCAGTACTTC. This chain connects TRBV11-2 to TRBJ2-7; D uncertain. V was clipped by 5 bases and J by 7 bases, with 12 bases between them. The CDR3 sequence is 12 residues long. The germline CDR1 and CDR2 sequences are SGHAT and FQNNGV.

The sample holds many counts of this clone. The V call is TRBV5-4, the J call TRBJ2-7; TRBD1 aligns across 8 bases. CDR1 is SGHNT and CDR2 is YYREEE in the germline V gene (reference sequence). The CDR3 runs to 14 residues. V shed 0 bases, J shed 5 bases, and the junction held 4 bases outside the gene matches. CDR3 protein: CASSLGTGWHEQYF. As DNA, the CDR3 is TGTGCCAGCAGCTTGGGGACAGGGTGGCACGAGCAGTACTTC.

The chain joins TRBV16 to TRBJ1-2, with 7 bases that match TRBD1. CDR1 and CDR2 (germline): KGHSY, FQNENV. V gave up 4 bases and J gave up 0 bases; unmatched junction bases: 8. The CDR3 totals 16 residues. In DNA, the CDR3 is TGTGCCAGCAGCCTTAATCGGGGACAGTCTAACTATGGCTACACCTTC. This translates into CASSLNRGQSNYGYTF.

About this clone itself: This CDR3 is also generated by other DNA sequences in the sample. The chain joins TRBV28 to TRBJ1-5; TRBD1 is a possible D gene (6 bases). Trimming removed 3 bases at V and 1 base at J, with 10 bases between. CDR1 MDHEN and CDR2 SYDVKM come from the germline V gene. CDR3 length: 15 residues. The CDR3: CASSFSRGSNQPQHF. CDR3 nucleotides: TGTGCCAGCAGTTTTTCCAGGGGCAGCAATCAGCCCCAGCATTTT.

The chain recombines TRBV7-2 with TRBJ2-7, with 8 nucleotides matching TRBD2. From germline, CDR1 is SGHTA and CDR2 FQGNSA. This CDR3 is built from 16 residues. Trimming at V came to 7 bases and at J to 5 bases, leaving 16 bases not matched to a gene. The CDR3 sequence: CASTAGGLVQSHEQYF. CDR3 nucleotides: TGTGCCAGCACCGCGGGGGGACTAGTGCAGTCCCACGAGCAGTACTTC. The full variable domain, in which reference TRBV7-2 and TRBJ2-7 provide the parts outside the CDR3, is GAGVSQSPSNKVTEKGKDVELRCDPISGHTALYWYRQSLGQGLEFLIYFQGNSAPDKSGLPSDRFSAERTGGSVSTLTIQRTQQEDSAVYLCASTAGGLVQSHEQYFGPGTRLTVT.

The chain has TRBV5-1 and TRBJ2-1; 8 bases agree with TRBD2. There are 15 residues in the CDR3. V gave up 4 bases and J gave up 2 bases; unmatched junction bases: 5. Germline CDR1 and CDR2: SGHRS and YFSETQ. The CDR3 DNA reads TGCGCCAGCAGCCAAACTAGCGGAGCCTACAATGAGCAGTTCTTC. Amino acids: CASSQTSGAYNEQFF.